The entry below gives a single T cell receptor beta chain sequence along with its context. Its antigen is still unknown. This sample was included in a study of monozygotic twins with inflammatory bowel disease. Study-wide results and caveats: Support for a single strong signal or clonotype associated with IBD was absent.

TCRdb reprocessed the 5' RACE reads and reports one entry per CDR3 protein, with no DNA. In total, the table holds around 380,000 distinct CDR3 sequences. Germline CDR1 is DFQATT and CDR2 is SNEGSKA (reference sequence). This CDR3 spans 14 amino acids. Each donor gave roughly 2.5 ml of peripheral blood. The sample taken for sequencing was blood. This TCR was sampled from a human donor with ulcerative colitis or Crohn's disease, or a healthy co-twin of an affected twin (not recorded which). The chain couples TRBV20-1 to TRBJ1-2. The CDR3 is CSARWSGSDYGYTF.